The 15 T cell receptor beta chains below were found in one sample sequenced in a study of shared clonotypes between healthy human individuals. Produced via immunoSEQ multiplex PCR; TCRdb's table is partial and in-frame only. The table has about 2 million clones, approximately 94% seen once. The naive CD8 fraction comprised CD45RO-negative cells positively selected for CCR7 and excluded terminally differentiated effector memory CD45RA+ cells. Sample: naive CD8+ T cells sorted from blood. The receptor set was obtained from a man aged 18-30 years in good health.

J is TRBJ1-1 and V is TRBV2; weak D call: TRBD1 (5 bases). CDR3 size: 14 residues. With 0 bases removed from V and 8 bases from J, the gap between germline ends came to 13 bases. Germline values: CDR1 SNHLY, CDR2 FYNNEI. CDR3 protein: CASSEAPGPLEAFF. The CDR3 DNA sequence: TGTGCCAGCAGTGAAGCGCCGGGACCTTTAGAAGCTTTCTTT.

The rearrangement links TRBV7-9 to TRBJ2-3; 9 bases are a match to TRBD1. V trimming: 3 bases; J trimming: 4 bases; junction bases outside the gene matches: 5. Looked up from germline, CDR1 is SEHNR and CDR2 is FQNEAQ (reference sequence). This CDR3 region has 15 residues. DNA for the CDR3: TGTGCCAGCAGCTTGACCGGGACAGGGTCAGATACGCAGTATTTT. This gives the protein CASSLTGTGSDTQYF.

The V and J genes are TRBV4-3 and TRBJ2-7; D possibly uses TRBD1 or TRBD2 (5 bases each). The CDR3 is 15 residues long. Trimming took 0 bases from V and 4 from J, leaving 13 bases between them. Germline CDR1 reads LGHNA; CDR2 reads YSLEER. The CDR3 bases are TGCGCCAGCAGCCAAGATGTGTCAGGGACGTACGAGCAGTACTTC. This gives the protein CASSQDVSGTYEQYF.

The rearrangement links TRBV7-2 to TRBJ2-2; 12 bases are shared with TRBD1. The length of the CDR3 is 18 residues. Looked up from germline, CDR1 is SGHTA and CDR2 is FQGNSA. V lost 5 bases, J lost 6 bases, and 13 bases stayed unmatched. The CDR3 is CASSKRGSWDRGPGELFF. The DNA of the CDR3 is TGTGCCAGCAGCAAGAGAGGGTCTTGGGACAGGGGGCCCGGGGAGCTGTTTTTT.

The CDR3 region is CASSPARAYEQYF. The CDR3 DNA is TGTGCCAGCTCCCCCGCCAGGGCCTACGAGCAGTACTTC. The chain recombines TRBV18 with TRBJ2-7, with a tentative D call TRBD1 (5 bases). Between the trimmed V and J ends, which lost 6 bases and 2 bases, there was a span of 11 bases. Per the germline V gene, CDR1 is KGHSH and CDR2 is LQKENI. The length of the CDR3 is 13 residues.

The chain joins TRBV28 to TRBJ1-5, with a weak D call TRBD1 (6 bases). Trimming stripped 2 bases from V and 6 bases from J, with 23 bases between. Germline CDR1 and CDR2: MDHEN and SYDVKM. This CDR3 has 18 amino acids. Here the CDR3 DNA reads TGTGCCAGCAGTTTACCCGACAGGCTGGCGACTGGAGCTCAGCCCCAGCATTTT. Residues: CASSLPDRLATGAQPQHF.

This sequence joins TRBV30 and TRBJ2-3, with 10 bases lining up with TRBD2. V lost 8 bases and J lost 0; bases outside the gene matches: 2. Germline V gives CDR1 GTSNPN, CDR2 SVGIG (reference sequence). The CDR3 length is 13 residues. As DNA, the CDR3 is TGTGCCAGTAGCGGGGGGAGCACAGATACGCAGTATTTT. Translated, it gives CASSGGSTDTQYF. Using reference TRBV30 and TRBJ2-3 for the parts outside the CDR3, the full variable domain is SQTIHQWPATLVQPVGSPLSLECTVEGTSNPNLYWYRQAAGRGLQLLFYSVGIGQISSEVPQNLSASRPQDRQFILSSKKLLLSDSGFYLCASSGGSTDTQYFGPGTRLTVL.

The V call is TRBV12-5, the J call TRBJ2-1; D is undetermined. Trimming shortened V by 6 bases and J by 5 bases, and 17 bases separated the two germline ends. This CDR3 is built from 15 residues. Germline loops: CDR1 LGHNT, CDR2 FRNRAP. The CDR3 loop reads CASGPSLDEHNEQFF. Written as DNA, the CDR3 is TGTGCTAGTGGACCCTCCCTGGACGAGCACAATGAGCAGTTCTTC.

CDR3 in DNA: TGTGCCAGCGGTCTCTTAGGGACGGGACAGCCCCAGCATTTT. Amino acid sequence: CASGLLGTGQPQHF. This rearrangement joins TRBV27 to TRBJ1-5, with D perhaps TRBD1 (5 bases). Trimming stripped 8 bases from V and 7 bases from J, with 18 bases between. Germline V gene lookup returns CDR1 MNHEY and CDR2 SMNVEV (reference sequence). The CDR3 is 14 residues long.

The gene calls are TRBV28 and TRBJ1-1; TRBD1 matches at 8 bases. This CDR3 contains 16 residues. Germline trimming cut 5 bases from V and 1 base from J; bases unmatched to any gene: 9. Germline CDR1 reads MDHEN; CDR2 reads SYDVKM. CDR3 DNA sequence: TGTGCCAGCAGTGCTCAGGGGGCGCGGGAGAACACTGAAGCTTTCTTT. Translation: CASSAQGARENTEAFF. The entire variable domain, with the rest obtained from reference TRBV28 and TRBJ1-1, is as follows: DVKVTQSSRYLVKRTGEKVFLECVQDMDHENMFWYRQDPGLGLRLIYFSYDVKMKEKGDIPEGYSVSREKKERFSLILESASTNQTSMYLCASSAQGARENTEAFFGQGTRLTVV.

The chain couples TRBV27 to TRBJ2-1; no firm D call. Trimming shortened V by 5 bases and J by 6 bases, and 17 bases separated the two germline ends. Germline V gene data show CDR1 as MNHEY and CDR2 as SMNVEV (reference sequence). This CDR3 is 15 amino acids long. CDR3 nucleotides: TGTGCCAGCAGTCAATCTTGGGGTACGGGCAATGAGCAGTTCTTC. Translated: CASSQSWGTGNEQFF.

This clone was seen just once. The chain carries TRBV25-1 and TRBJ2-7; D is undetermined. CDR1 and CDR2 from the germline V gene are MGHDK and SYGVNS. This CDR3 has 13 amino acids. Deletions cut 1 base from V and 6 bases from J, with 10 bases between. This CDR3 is CASSESATSEQYF. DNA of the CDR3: TGTGCCAGCAGTGAATCGGCCACGTCCGAGCAGTACTTC.

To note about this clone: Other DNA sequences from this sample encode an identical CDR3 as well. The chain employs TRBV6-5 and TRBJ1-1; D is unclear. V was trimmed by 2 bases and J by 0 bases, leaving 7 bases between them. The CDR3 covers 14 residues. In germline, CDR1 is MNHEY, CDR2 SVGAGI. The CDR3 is CASSYAALNTEAFF. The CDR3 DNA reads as TGTGCCAGCAGTTACGCGGCGTTGAACACTGAAGCTTTCTTT.

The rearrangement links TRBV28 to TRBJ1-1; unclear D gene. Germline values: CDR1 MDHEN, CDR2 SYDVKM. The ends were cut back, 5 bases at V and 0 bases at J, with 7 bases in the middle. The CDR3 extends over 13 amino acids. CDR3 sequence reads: CASSGVMNTEAFF. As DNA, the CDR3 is TGTGCCAGCAGTGGAGTCATGAACACTGAAGCTTTCTTT.

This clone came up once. The CDR3 protein is CASSRQGLALITEAFF. The CDR3 nucleotides read TGTGCCAGTAGTAGACAGGGTTTGGCTCTGATCACTGAAGCTTTCTTT. V is TRBV19 and J is TRBJ1-1; 7 nucleotides agree with TRBD1. The trim removed 4 bases at V and 4 bases at J, leaving 12 bases unmatched. This CDR3 contains 16 residues. Germline V lookup: CDR1 LNHDA, CDR2 SQIVND (reference sequence).